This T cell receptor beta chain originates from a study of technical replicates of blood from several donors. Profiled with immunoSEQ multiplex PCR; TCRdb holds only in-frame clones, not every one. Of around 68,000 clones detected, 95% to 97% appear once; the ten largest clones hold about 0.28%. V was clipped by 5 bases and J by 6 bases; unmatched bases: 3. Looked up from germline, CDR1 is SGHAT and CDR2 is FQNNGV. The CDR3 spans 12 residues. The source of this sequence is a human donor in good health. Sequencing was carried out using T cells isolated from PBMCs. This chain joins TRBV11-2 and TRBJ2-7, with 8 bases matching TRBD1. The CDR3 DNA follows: TGTGCCAGCAGCCAGACAGGGGTCGAGCAGTACTTC. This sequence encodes CASSQTGVEQYF.